Shown below are 5 T cell receptor beta chains from a single sample sequenced in a study of blood T cell repertoires in COVID-19. Only in-frame clones appear in the TCRdb table, and some are missing; sequencing was by immunoSEQ multiplex PCR. Of 250,000 to 300,000 clones listed, around 91% were seen once; the top ten hold 2.1%. Sequencing used peripheral blood. Every receptor here comes from a woman aged 55-75 years with COVID-19, enrolled during active disease.

This rearrangement joins TRBV9 to TRBJ1-6; D unclear. The germline V and J ends were trimmed by 4 bases and 7 bases, with 15 bases remaining between them. The CDR3 has 15 amino acids. The germline V gene encodes CDR1 SGDLS and CDR2 YYNGEE. DNA for the CDR3: TGTGCCAGCAGCCCCCTCAGCGGGGAGAATTCACCCCTCCACTTT. Residues: CASSPLSGENSPLHF.

The CDR3 nucleotides are TGTGCCAGCAGCCGTACGTTCGGGAGCAATCAGCCCCAGCATTTT. It encodes CASSRTFGSNQPQHF. The rearrangement uses TRBV6-2 or TRBV6-3 and TRBJ1-5; D remains ambiguous. V dropped 6 bases and J dropped 1 base, with 13 bases sitting between them. The CDR3 spans 15 residues. Germline CDR1 MNHEY, CDR2 SVGEGT.

The V call is TRBV5-6, the J call TRBJ2-5; 13 bases are shared with TRBD2. The CDR3 has 17 residues. Germline V gives CDR1 SGHDT, CDR2 YYEEEE. J was trimmed by 5 bases and V by 5 bases; bases with no gene match: 12. CDR3 coding DNA: TGTGCCAGCAGACGGGGACTAGCGGGGAGCAGGTGGGAGACCCAGTACTTC. Amino acids: CASRRGLAGSRWETQYF.

The V call is TRBV7-2, the J call TRBJ1-1; D is uncertain. V was clipped by 3 bases and J by 0 bases, with 5 bases between them. Germline V CDR1 and CDR2: SGHTA, FQGNSA. The CDR3 length is 13 residues. CDR3 in DNA: TGTGCCAGCAGCTTTATCCTGAACACTGAAGCTTTCTTT. As protein: CASSFILNTEAFF.

In this sample, this clone turned up once. This sequence joins TRBV6-2 or TRBV6-3 and TRBJ2-1; 12 nucleotides align to TRBD2. There are 16 residues in the CDR3. The germline CDR1 and CDR2 sequences are MNHEY and SVGEGT. Unmatched junction bases numbered 11, after V lost 2 bases and J lost 12 bases. CDR3 DNA: TGTGCCAGCAGTTACCCCACCCCTAGCGGGGGGGCAGGGCAGTTCTTC. Protein: CASSYPTPSGGAGQFF.